Below are 24 T cell receptor beta chains sequenced from a single sample in a study of Tregs in tolerant kidney transplant recipients. Clones were read by immunoSEQ multiplex PCR, and TCRdb kept only the in-frame ones, dropping some. The data contain just under 65,000 clones, 98% of them singletons. The specimen was Tregs from blood, collected before the transplant. These receptors all stem from a human donor who received a combined kidney and bone marrow transplant.

The gene calls are TRBV4-1 and TRBJ1-5; 10 bases line up with TRBD1. The CDR3 sequence is 19 residues long. V shed 0 bases, J shed 0 bases, and the junction held 8 bases outside the gene matches. The germline V gene has CDR1 MGHRA and CDR2 YSYEKL. The CDR3 loop is CASSQEKGTGVFSNQPQHF. The CDR3 DNA reads as TGCGCCAGCAGCCAAGAAAAAGGGACAGGGGTTTTTAGCAATCAGCCCCAGCATTTT.

In DNA form, the CDR3 reads TGTGCCAGCAGGAGGGACAGTACAAAGACCTTC. Encoded protein: CASRRDSTKTF. V is TRBV2 and J is TRBJ1-2; 7 bases map to TRBD1. V shed 6 bases, J shed 14 bases, and the junction held 9 bases outside the gene matches. The germline gives CDR1 SNHLY, CDR2 FYNNEI. The CDR3 consists of 11 residues.

This chain joins TRBV7-8 and TRBJ1-5; no firm D call. Trimming cost V 1 base and J 0 bases, with 7 bases left between them. The CDR3 spans 15 residues. Germline V gives CDR1 SGHVS, CDR2 FQNEAQ. The CDR3 DNA sequence: TGTGCCAGCAGCTTAGGAGGGTTTAGCAATCAGCCCCAGCATTTT. This sequence encodes CASSLGGFSNQPQHF. The variable domain in full, completed from reference TRBV7-8 and TRBJ1-5, reads GAGVSQSPRYKVAKRGQDVALRCDPISGHVSLFWYQQALGQGPEFLTYFQNEAQLDKSGLPSDRFFAERPEGSVSTLKIQRTQQEDSAVYLCASSLGGFSNQPQHFGDGTRLSIL.

The chain employs TRBV7-6 and TRBJ2-1, with 10 bases aligning to TRBD2. Germline V gives CDR1 SGHVS, CDR2 FNYEAQ. J lost 9 bases, V lost 1 base, and 0 bases had no gene match. The CDR3 contains 13 residues. CDR3 sequence reads: CASSLGLAGEQFF. CDR3 nucleotide sequence: TGTGCCAGCAGCTTAGGACTAGCGGGTGAGCAGTTCTTC. Using reference TRBV7-6 and TRBJ2-1 for the parts outside the CDR3, the full variable domain is GAGVSQSPRYKVTKRGQDVALRCDPISGHVSLYWYRQALGQGPEFLTYFNYEAQQDKSGLPNDRFSAERPEGSISTLTIQRTEQRDSAMYRCASSLGLAGEQFFGPGTRLTVL.

This chain connects TRBV19 to TRBJ1-1; TRBD1 agrees at 9 bases. The CDR3 sequence is 14 residues long. Unmatched junction bases numbered 2, after V lost 3 bases and J lost 3 bases. Germline CDR1 and CDR2: LNHDA and SQIVND (reference sequence). In DNA form, the CDR3 reads TGTGCCAGTAGTATTAGGACAGGGGACACTGAAGCTTTCTTT. Its translation is CASSIRTGDTEAFF.

The chain employs TRBV10-3 and TRBJ1-2; no definite D call. Trimming removed 0 bases from V and 2 bases from J, with 4 bases in between. Germline CDR1 ENHRY, CDR2 SYGVKD. The CDR3 is made up of 13 amino acids. CDR3 coding DNA: TGTGCCATCAGTGAGTCCGGGAACTATGGCTACACCTTC. It is translated as CAISESGNYGYTF.

This clone is a singleton in its sample. The chain has TRBV7-9 and TRBJ1-2, with 7 bases lining up with TRBD1. Germline V gives CDR1 SEHNR, CDR2 FQNEAQ (reference sequence). J lost 3 bases, V lost 5 bases, and 6 bases had no gene match. The CDR3 consists of 14 residues. CDR3 nucleotide sequence: TGTGCCAGCAGCGAACAGGGGAGCCACTATGGCTACACCTTC. It translates to CASSEQGSHYGYTF.

This sequence joins TRBV5-1 and TRBJ2-2; unclear D gene. Germline-derived CDR1 and CDR2 are SGHRS and YFSETQ. The CDR3 runs 14 residues. V lost 1 base, J lost 5 bases, and 9 bases lay in between. CDR3 region: CASSLSPRTGELFF. The CDR3 DNA reads as TGCGCCAGCAGCTTGAGTCCACGGACCGGGGAGCTGTTTTTT.

This clone was seen once. The chain employs TRBV6-5 and TRBJ2-5; 8 bases are shared with TRBD1. Trimming at V came to 4 bases and at J to 5 bases, leaving 9 bases not matched to a gene. The CDR3 sequence is 15 residues long. From germline, CDR1 is MNHEY and CDR2 SVGAGI. For the CDR3, the DNA is TGTGCCAGCAGTTCCATACACAGGGGGTTGGAGACCCAGTACTTC. This gives the protein CASSSIHRGLETQYF.

CDR3 region: CASSLPGAPYEQYF. The CDR3 DNA reads as TGTGCCAGCAGCTTGCCAGGGGCCCCATACGAGCAGTACTTC. The chain is built from TRBV5-5 and TRBJ2-7, with D possibly TRBD1 on 6 matching bases. Germline V lookup: CDR1 SGHKS, CDR2 YYEKEE (reference sequence). The CDR3 runs to 14 residues. With 1 base removed from V and 4 bases from J, the gap between germline ends came to 12 bases.

J is TRBJ2-5 and V is TRBV10-3; 8 nucleotides align to TRBD1. The CDR3 runs 14 residues. V shed 6 bases and J 1 base; nucleotides not matched to a gene: 4. CDR1 is ENHRY and CDR2 is SYGVKD in the germline V gene. The CDR3 here is CAISGTGGQETQYF. The CDR3 DNA follows: TGTGCCATCAGCGGGACAGGCGGCCAAGAGACCCAGTACTTC.

V is TRBV12-5 and J is TRBJ1-1, with 9 bases identical to TRBD1. There are 19 residues in the CDR3. Germline CDR1 and CDR2: LGHNT and FRNRAP. The junction had 24 bases not matched to a gene; V was cut back by 9 bases and J by 4 bases. The CDR3 region has the DNA TGTGCTAGCCTCGGAAAGGGGGGCGCACAGGGGGCATGGAGCACTGAAGCTTTCTTT. Residues: CASLGKGGAQGAWSTEAFF.

The V call is TRBV7-9, the J call TRBJ2-3; D unresolved. The CDR3 sequence is 14 residues long. V was shortened by 5 bases and J by 4 bases, with 13 bases between the two germline ends. Germline V lookup: CDR1 SEHNR, CDR2 FQNEAQ (reference sequence). This chain's CDR3 is CASSMTLGPDTQYF. CDR3 nucleotides: TGTGCCAGCAGCATGACATTGGGCCCAGATACGCAGTATTTT.

This clone was found once. V is TRBV5-1 and J is TRBJ1-1, with 7 bases fitting TRBD1. The length of the CDR3 is 14 residues. J gave up 4 bases and V 5 bases, and 8 bases lay outside the gene matches. From germline, CDR1 is SGHRS and CDR2 YFSETQ. The CDR3 reads CASSTTGYTTEAFF. In DNA form, the CDR3 reads TGCGCCAGCAGTACGACAGGGTACACCACTGAAGCTTTCTTT.

J is TRBJ2-3 and V is TRBV6-6; 7 bases match TRBD1. The length of the CDR3 is 14 residues. The ends lost 9 bases at V and 2 bases at J; junction bases unmatched: 8. Germline V CDR1 and CDR2: MNHNY, SVGAGI (reference sequence). Written as DNA, the CDR3 is TGTGCCAGTAAACAGGGGCGAACCACAGATACGCAGTATTTT. Its protein is CASKQGRTTDTQYF.

The chain couples TRBV6-1 to TRBJ2-2, with 7 bases lining up with TRBD1. This CDR3 is built from 15 residues. The trim removed 4 bases at V and 4 bases at J, leaving 6 bases unmatched. Per germline, CDR1 MNHNS and CDR2 SASEGT. In nucleotides, the CDR3 is TGTGCCAGCAGTGGGAGACAGGGTCTCACCGGGGAGCTGTTTTTT. This translates into CASSGRQGLTGELFF.

This chain's CDR3 is CASSQDQRQGLNYGYTF. In nucleotides, the CDR3 is TGTGCCAGCAGCCAAGATCAAAGACAGGGGCTTAACTATGGCTACACCTTC. The chain has TRBV4-2 and TRBJ1-2; 8 bases fit TRBD1. This CDR3 has 17 amino acids. Germline loops: CDR1 LGHNA, CDR2 YNFKEQ. V dropped 0 bases and J dropped 1; count of bases not matched to a gene: 7.

The chain employs TRBV28 and TRBJ1-2; 7 bases line up with TRBD1. Germline V gene data show CDR1 as MDHEN and CDR2 as SYDVKM. The CDR3 is made up of 14 amino acids. V lost 5 bases, J lost 5 bases, and 8 bases stayed unmatched. The CDR3 bases are TGTGCCAGCAGTCCAGGGGGGTTTTGGTATGGCTACACCTTC. Translating it yields CASSPGGFWYGYTF.

This chain links TRBV27 with TRBJ2-7; D may be TRBD1 (5 bases). The V gene lost 4 bases and the J gene lost 2 bases, with 18 bases spanning the gap. The CDR3 loop spans 16 amino acids. Germline CDR1 is MNHEY and CDR2 is SMNVEV (reference sequence). The CDR3 DNA follows: TGTGCCAGCAGTTCCCACCAAGACAGATTACCCTACGAGCAGTACTTC. Its translation: CASSSHQDRLPYEQYF.

The V gene is TRBV29-1, the J gene TRBJ2-3, with D possibly TRBD1 on 6 matching bases. This CDR3 contains 15 residues. CDR1 is SQVTM and CDR2 is ANQGSEA in the germline V gene. V shed 6 bases and J shed 0 bases, with 16 bases lying between them. CDR3 amino acids: CSVKRDTLSTDTQYF. In DNA, the CDR3 is TGCAGCGTAAAACGGGACACGCTGAGCACAGATACGCAGTATTTT.

The rearrangement uses TRBV2 and TRBJ2-1; the D gene is possibly TRBD2 (5 bases). There are 15 residues in the CDR3. Germline CDR1 SNHLY, CDR2 FYNNEI. V was clipped by 4 bases and J by 7 bases, with 17 bases between them. CDR3 sequence (DNA): TGTGCCAGCAGTGCTGGAGCGGCCCCTCGAAATGAGCAGTTCTTC. Its translation is CASSAGAAPRNEQFF.

The chain has TRBV7-3 and TRBJ2-1, with 8 positions matching TRBD2. The CDR3 has 16 residues. V lost 1 base and J lost 6; bases outside the gene matches: 8. Germline V gene lookup returns CDR1 SGHTA and CDR2 FQGTGA. This CDR3 is CASSLMGGRMGNEQFF. DNA of the CDR3: TGTGCCAGCAGCTTAATGGGCGGGAGGATGGGCAATGAGCAGTTCTTC.

The chain carries TRBV19 and TRBJ1-1, with 11 bases fitting TRBD1. The trim removed 6 bases at V and 6 bases at J, leaving 12 bases unmatched. Germline loops: CDR1 LNHDA, CDR2 SQIVND (reference sequence). The CDR3 has 16 residues. CDR3 nucleotide sequence: TGTGCCAGTAGAGACCGGGACAGGGGGAAGTACCCTGAAGCTTTCTTT. It translates to CASRDRDRGKYPEAFF.

The rearrangement uses TRBV10-1 and TRBJ2-1, with 7 bases that match TRBD2. From germline, CDR1 is WNHNN and CDR2 SYGVQD (reference sequence). With 4 bases clipped from V and 3 bases from J, the junction kept 12 bases outside the gene matches. This CDR3 contains 17 residues. Written as DNA, the CDR3 is TGCGCCAGCAGTGTCAGGGAGCTAGCGGTCAACTACAATGAGCAGTTCTTC. Its translation: CASSVRELAVNYNEQFF.